This T cell receptor (beta chain) comes out of a study of T-cell reconstitution after alpha-beta-depleted transplantation in children. The CDR3 loop spans 18 amino acids. CDR1 KGHSH and CDR2 LQKENI come from the germline V gene. The junction had 11 bases not matched to a gene; V was cut back by 7 bases and J by 0 bases. This clonotype was seen a handful of times. The target antigen is unknown. Researchers prepared the TCRbeta library using unique molecular identifiers, the study reports. Using its own MiXCR run on the PCR reads, TCRdb lists one record per CDR3 protein. The data hold 250,000 to 400,000 distinct CDR3 sequences, with around 25% observed a single time. Study results and limitations: Several hundred graft clones that had expanded were reportedly the source of alpha-beta T cells about two months after transplant.

This rearrangement joins TRBV18 to TRBJ2-1, with 11 nucleotides matching TRBD2. Sequencing was performed on PBMCs, mostly from graft donor cells, taken 180 days after TCRalphabeta/CD19-depleted stem cell transplant. The TCR originated in a male patient younger than 18 who had a stem cell transplant for acute lymphoblastic leukemia, so the T cells may come from the graft donor. CDR3: CASLPGLAEGSSYNEQFF. As DNA, the CDR3 is TGTGCCAGCTTACCGGGACTAGCGGAGGGGAGCTCCTACAATGAGCAGTTCTTC.